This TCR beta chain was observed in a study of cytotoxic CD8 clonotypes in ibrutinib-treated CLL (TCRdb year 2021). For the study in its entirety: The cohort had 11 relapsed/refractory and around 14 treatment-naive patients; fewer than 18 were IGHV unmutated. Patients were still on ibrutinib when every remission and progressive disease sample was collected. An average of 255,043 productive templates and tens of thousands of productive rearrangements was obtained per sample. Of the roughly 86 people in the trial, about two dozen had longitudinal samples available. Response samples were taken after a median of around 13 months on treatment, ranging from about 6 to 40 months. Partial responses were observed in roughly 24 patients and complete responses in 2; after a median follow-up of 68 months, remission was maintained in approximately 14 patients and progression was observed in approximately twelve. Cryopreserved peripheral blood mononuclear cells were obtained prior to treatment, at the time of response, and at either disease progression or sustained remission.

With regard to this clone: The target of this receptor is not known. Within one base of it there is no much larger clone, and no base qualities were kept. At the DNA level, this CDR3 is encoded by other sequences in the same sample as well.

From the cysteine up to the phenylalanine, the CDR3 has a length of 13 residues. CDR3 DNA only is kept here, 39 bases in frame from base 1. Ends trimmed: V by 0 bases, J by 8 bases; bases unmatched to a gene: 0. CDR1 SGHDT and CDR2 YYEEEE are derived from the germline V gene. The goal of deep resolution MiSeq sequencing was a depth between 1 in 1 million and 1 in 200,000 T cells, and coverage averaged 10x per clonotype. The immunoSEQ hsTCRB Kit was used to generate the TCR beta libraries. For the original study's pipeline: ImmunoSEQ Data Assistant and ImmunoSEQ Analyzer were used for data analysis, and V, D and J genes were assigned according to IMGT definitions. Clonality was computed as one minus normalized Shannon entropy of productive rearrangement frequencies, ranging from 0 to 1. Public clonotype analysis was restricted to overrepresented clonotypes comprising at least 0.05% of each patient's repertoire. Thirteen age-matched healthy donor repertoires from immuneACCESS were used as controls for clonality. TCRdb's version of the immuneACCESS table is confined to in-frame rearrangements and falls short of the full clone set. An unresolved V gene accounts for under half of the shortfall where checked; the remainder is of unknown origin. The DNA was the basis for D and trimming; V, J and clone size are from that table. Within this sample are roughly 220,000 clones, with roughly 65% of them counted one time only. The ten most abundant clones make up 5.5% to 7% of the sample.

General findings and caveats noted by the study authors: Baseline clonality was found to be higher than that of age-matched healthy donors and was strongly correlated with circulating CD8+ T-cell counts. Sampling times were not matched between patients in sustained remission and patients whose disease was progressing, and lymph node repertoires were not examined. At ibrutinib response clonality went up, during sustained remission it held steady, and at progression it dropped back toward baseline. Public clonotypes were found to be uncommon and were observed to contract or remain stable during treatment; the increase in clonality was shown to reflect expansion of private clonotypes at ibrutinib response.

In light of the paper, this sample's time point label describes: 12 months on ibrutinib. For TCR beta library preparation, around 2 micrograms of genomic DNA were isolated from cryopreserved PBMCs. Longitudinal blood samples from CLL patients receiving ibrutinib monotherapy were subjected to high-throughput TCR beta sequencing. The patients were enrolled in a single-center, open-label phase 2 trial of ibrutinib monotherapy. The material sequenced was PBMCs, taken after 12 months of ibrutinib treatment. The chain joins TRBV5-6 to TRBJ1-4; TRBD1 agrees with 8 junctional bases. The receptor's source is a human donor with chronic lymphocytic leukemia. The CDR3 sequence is CASSLGQGEKLFF. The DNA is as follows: TGTGCCAGCAGCTTGGGACAGGGGGAAAAACTGTTTTTT.